The 15 T cell receptor beta chains given below trace back to one sample, sequenced in a study of Tregs in tolerant kidney transplant recipients. Only in-frame clones appear in the TCRdb table, and some are missing; sequencing was by immunoSEQ multiplex PCR. The data contain just under 20,000 clones, less than 70% of them singletons. Their antigen targets remain unknown. The specimen sequenced was Tregs from blood cultured with allogeneic cells. The receptor source for this set is a human donor in good health.

This chain links TRBV4-2 with TRBJ2-3; TRBD2 aligns across 11 bases. V gave up 10 bases and J gave up 2 bases; unmatched junction bases: 11. Germline V gene data show CDR1 as LGHNA and CDR2 as YNFKEQ. The CDR3 loop spans 16 amino acids. The CDR3 sequence: CATNRLAGSNTDTQYF. The CDR3 nucleotides are TGTGCCACCAACCGACTAGCGGGAAGCAACACAGATACGCAGTATTTT.

The V gene is TRBV19, the J gene TRBJ2-2; 14 bases line up with TRBD2. Germline V CDR1 and CDR2: LNHDA, SQIVND (reference sequence). The length of the CDR3 is 18 residues. V was pared by 4 bases and J by 2 bases, with 6 bases of the junction left unmatched. The CDR3 region has the DNA TGTGCCAGTAGTAAACTCGGACTAGCGGGAGGAAACACCGGGGAGCTGTTTTTT. Its protein product is CASSKLGLAGGNTGELFF.

Worth noting for this clone: Other DNA variants within this sample encode the same CDR3. The V gene is TRBV7-9, the J gene TRBJ1-5, with a possible D match to TRBD1 (6 bases). Trimming pared 3 bases from V and 6 bases from J, leaving 18 bases between. This CDR3 is 16 amino acids long. The V gene's germline CDR1 is SEHNR and CDR2 FQNEAQ (reference sequence). CDR3 amino acids: CASSLGRQGHRQPQHF. For the CDR3, the DNA is TGTGCCAGCAGCTTGGGGAGGCAGGGACATCGTCAGCCCCAGCATTTT.

The chain uses TRBV6-5 and TRBJ1-1; D might be TRBD1 (6 bases). Germline V lookup: CDR1 MNHEY, CDR2 SVGAGI. Trimming cost V 5 bases and J 6 bases, with 7 bases left between them. The CDR3 has 11 amino acids. CDR3 sequence (DNA): TGTGCCAGCAGTACAGGGCCTGAAGCTTTCTTT. As protein: CASSTGPEAFF.

The chain joins TRBV9 to TRBJ2-3; tentatively, D is TRBD2 (7 bases). CDR1 and CDR2 from the germline V gene are SGDLS and YYNGEE. The CDR3 covers 16 residues. The V and J ends lost 0 bases and 4 bases respectively, with 15 bases between them. In nucleotides, the CDR3 is TGTGCCAGCAGCGTAGGCGGGGGCCAAACGGCAGATACGCAGTATTTT. This encodes CASSVGGGQTADTQYF.

The count of this clone is one. The gene calls are TRBV5-1 and TRBJ2-1, with 11 bases matching TRBD1. Unmatched junction bases numbered 2, after V lost 4 bases and J lost 2 bases. The CDR3 spans 15 residues. Germline V CDR1 and CDR2: SGHRS, YFSETQ. The CDR3 protein is CASSPGQGAYNEQFF. In nucleotides, the CDR3 is TGCGCCAGCAGCCCGGGACAGGGGGCCTACAATGAGCAGTTCTTC.

This chain uses TRBV5-6 with TRBJ2-1; the D call may be TRBD1 or TRBD2 (6 bases each). There are 15 residues in the CDR3. Germline CDR1 reads SGHDT; CDR2 reads YYEEEE. Trimming left V 1 base short and J 9 bases short, with 17 bases between. The CDR3 sequence: CASSLRGLEGGEQFF. The DNA of the CDR3 is TGTGCCAGCAGCTTGAGGGGACTCGAGGGGGGTGAGCAGTTCTTC.

The chain links TRBV7-3 to TRBJ2-5; D unresolved. CDR1 is SGHTA, CDR2 FQGTGA, per germline. V dropped 2 bases and J dropped 5 bases, with 6 bases sitting between them. The CDR3 is 12 residues long. The chain's CDR3 is CASSLARETQYF. The CDR3 region has the DNA TGTGCCAGCAGCTTAGCACGGGAGACCCAGTACTTC. The full variable domain, rest sourced from reference TRBV7-3 and TRBJ2-5, is GAGVSQTPSNKVTEKGKYVELRCDPISGHTALYWYRQSLGQGPEFLIYFQGTGAADDSGLPNDRFFAVRPEGSVSTLKIQRTERGDSAVYLCASSLARETQYFGPGTRLLVL.

The J gene is TRBJ1-4, the V gene TRBV18; maybe TRBD1 (6 bases). Germline V gene data show CDR1 as KGHSH and CDR2 as LQKENI. The CDR3 is 15 residues long. Trimming shortened V by 6 bases and J by 5 bases, and 16 bases separated the two germline ends. The CDR3: CASSQQGRGNEKLFF. CDR3 nucleotides: TGTGCCAGCTCTCAGCAGGGGAGGGGAAATGAAAAACTGTTTTTT.

V and J are TRBV19 and TRBJ2-7; TRBD1 matches at 8 bases. Germline CDR1 LNHDA, CDR2 SQIVND (reference sequence). The CDR3 is made up of 14 amino acids. With 6 bases clipped from V and 0 bases from J, the junction kept 4 bases outside the gene matches. The CDR3 sequence: CASSVTGGSYEQYF. The CDR3 DNA follows: TGTGCCAGTAGCGTAACAGGGGGCTCCTACGAGCAGTACTTC.

This clone was counted a single time. J is TRBJ1-6 and V is TRBV4-2; 9 bases line up with TRBD1. J was trimmed by 9 bases and V by 0 bases; bases with no gene match: 6. CDR1 is LGHNA, CDR2 YNFKEQ, per germline. The CDR3 consists of 16 residues. CDR3 coding DNA: TGTGCCAGCAGCCAAGATTCCGGGACAGGGATTTCACCCCTCCACTTT. Translating gives CASSQDSGTGISPLHF.

V is TRBV5-6 and J is TRBJ2-1; D ambiguous. Trimming shortened V by 1 base and J by 5 bases, and 19 bases separated the two germline ends. This CDR3 has 17 residues. Germline V CDR1 and CDR2: SGHDT, YYEEEE. The CDR3 nucleotides are TGTGCCAGCAGCTTGTTAGGCAGCACCACAATTCACAATGAGCAGTTCTTC. Translation gives CASSLLGSTTIHNEQFF.

Only a few counts were recorded for this clone. The V gene is TRBV7-2, the J gene TRBJ2-1; D unresolved. The CDR3 sequence is 15 residues long. Germline CDR1 and CDR2: SGHTA and FQGNSA. V lost 5 bases and J 3 bases, leaving 14 bases between the germline ends. CDR3 amino acids: CASSPVAGNYNEQFF. CDR3 in DNA: TGTGCCAGCAGCCCAGTAGCAGGCAACTACAATGAGCAGTTCTTC.

This clone was picked up a small number of times. The gene calls are TRBV6-1 and TRBJ1-1; 7 bases align to TRBD1. Germline CDR1 MNHNS, CDR2 SASEGT. The CDR3 has 15 residues. V trimming: 2 bases; J trimming: 5 bases; junction bases outside the gene matches: 8. The CDR3 here is CASSEFDRVGTEAFF. CDR3 nucleotides: TGTGCCAGCAGTGAATTTGACAGGGTGGGTACTGAAGCTTTCTTT.

V and J are TRBV7-7 and TRBJ2-5, with 7 positions matching TRBD1. The CDR3 length is 15 residues. CDR1 is SSHAT, CDR2 FNYEAQ, per germline (reference sequence). V lost 4 bases and J lost 1; bases outside the gene matches: 6. The CDR3 bases are TGTGCCAGCAGCTCCTCGGCAGGGGGCCAAGAGACCCAGTACTTC. It specifies CASSSSAGGQETQYF.